This T cell receptor (beta chain) originates from a study of identifying expanded T cells in peripheral blood. The study, taken as a whole, reports: Clone count variance between roughly 2-week samples rose with total template count.

Trimming removed 2 bases from V and 6 bases from J; junction bases left unmatched: 12. CDR1 is MNHNS and CDR2 is SASEGT in the germline V gene. The CDR3 loop spans 16 amino acids. Healthy donors had no documented immune events, such as infections, while sampled. A word on this clone: The antigen remains unidentified.

TCRdb's copy holds only in-frame clones and misses some; the assay was immunoSEQ multiplex PCR. The sample yields about 76,000 clones, roughly four fifths seen once. Sequenced sample: blood. V and J are TRBV6-1 and TRBJ2-7; 8 positions agree with TRBD2. The clonotype was recovered from a person aged 18-70 years in good health. DNA of the CDR3: TGTGCCAGCAGTGAAAGACGGGCTAGCGGGCTAATCGAGCAGTACTTC. Its translation is CASSERRASGLIEQYF.